One sample yielded the 13 T cell receptor beta chains listed below, sequenced in a study of CD8+CD57+ T cells in acquired aplastic anemia (dated by TCRdb to 2016 to 2018). Patients chosen for sequencing had shown expansion of CD8+CD57+ cells by flow cytometry. Sequencer: Illumina HiSeq 2000. Genomic DNA served as template for TCR beta VDJ combination and CDR3 sequence profiling. TCRdb ran its own pipeline on the public reads, namely fastp trimming at Q25 and MiXCR clone calling, and kept in-frame beta chains. Each record represents a unique CDR3 protein, reported with the most common genes and DNA among its rows. This sample has 160,000 or so distinct CDR3 sequences in its table, and over 55% of those were observed once. 40% to 60% of the sample is in the top ten clones. The sequenced sample consisted of sorted CD4+, CD8+, or CD8+CD57+ T cells (not recorded which) from PBMCs. The receptors here all came from a human donor with aplastic anemia.

The sample holds a few counts of this clonotype. V gene TRBV24-1 combines with J gene TRBJ2-5; D remains ambiguous. Germline CDR1 is KGHDR and CDR2 is SFDVKD. The CDR3 has 12 amino acids. Trimming cost V 0 bases and J 3 bases, with 1 base left between them. The CDR3 DNA follows: TGTGCCACCAGTGATTTGAAAGAGACCCAGTACTTC. It encodes CATSDLKETQYF.

The chain has TRBV10-3 and TRBJ2-1, with D perhaps TRBD1 (5 bases). Per the germline V gene, CDR1 is ENHRY and CDR2 is SYGVKD. CDR3 length equals 12 residues. V gave up 8 bases and J gave up 4 bases, with 9 bases separating them. The CDR3: CAIQDNYNEQFF. The CDR3 DNA is TGTGCCATCCAGGACAATTACAATGAGCAGTTCTTC.

The chain links TRBV5-1 to TRBJ2-7, with D hard to call. The CDR3 is 13 amino acids. Germline lookup yields CDR1 SGHRS and CDR2 YFSETQ. V gave up 3 bases and J gave up 2 bases, with 9 bases separating them. This chain's CDR3 is CASSSQTPYEQYF. CDR3 nucleotide sequence: TGCGCCAGCAGCTCCCAGACGCCCTACGAGCAGTACTTC.

The DNA of the CDR3 is TGTGCCAGTAGTATAGACTGGGACAGGGAAATTTCACCCCTCCACTTT. Translated, it gives CASSIDWDREISPLHF. The genes are TRBV19 and TRBJ1-6; 9 bases fit TRBD1. The germline V gene has CDR1 LNHDA and CDR2 SQIVND (reference sequence). The CDR3 runs 16 residues. V trimming: 0 bases; J trimming: 9 bases; junction bases outside the gene matches: 6.

This clonotype was counted a few times. This chain links TRBV20-1 with TRBJ2-2; 7 bases are a match to TRBD1. Germline V gene data show CDR1 as DFQATT and CDR2 as SNEGSKA (reference sequence). V shed 2 bases and J 6 bases; nucleotides not matched to a gene: 9. The CDR3 runs 15 residues. DNA for the CDR3: TGCAGTGCTAGATCCCAAGACAGGGAAGCCGGGGAGCTGTTTTTT. This gives the protein CSARSQDREAGELFF.

The chain links TRBV20-1 to TRBJ2-3, with no clear D. Trimming took 3 bases from V and 1 from J, leaving 5 bases between them. In germline, CDR1 is DFQATT, CDR2 SNEGSKA (reference sequence). The CDR3 covers 12 residues. This chain's CDR3 is CSARPGTDTQYF. The CDR3, as DNA: TGCAGTGCTAGGCCGGGCACAGATACGCAGTATTTT.

This clonotype showed up just a few times. V usage is TRBV6-4 and J usage is TRBJ2-3; D gene uncertain. V lost 2 bases to trimming and J lost 4 bases, with 7 bases between them. CDR1 and CDR2 from the germline V gene are MRHNA and SNTAGT. CDR3 length: 13 residues. This CDR3 reads CASSDKGSDTQYF. The CDR3 nucleotides are TGTGCCAGCAGTGACAAGGGTTCAGATACGCAGTATTTT.

CDR3 loop: CASSVAGNTDTQYF. The CDR3 bases are TGTGCCAGCAGCGTAGCGGGAAACACAGATACGCAGTATTTT. The rearrangement links TRBV9 to TRBJ2-3; D might be TRBD2 (5 bases). V lost 0 bases and J lost 2, with 7 bases in between. Germline CDR1 and CDR2: SGDLS and YYNGEE. The CDR3 is 14 amino acids. The variable domain in full, completed from reference TRBV9 and TRBJ2-3, reads DSGVTQTPKHLITATGQRVTLRCSPRSGDLSVYWYQQSLDQGLQFLIQYYNGEERAKGNILERFSAQQFPDLHSELNLSSLELGDSALYFCASSVAGNTDTQYFGPGTRLTVL.

The chain couples TRBV7-2 to TRBJ2-7; TRBD1 agrees at 10 bases. The germline gives CDR1 SGHTA, CDR2 FQGNSA. Trimming removed 3 bases from V and 11 bases from J; junction bases left unmatched: 4. The CDR3 runs 12 residues. DNA for the CDR3: TGTGCCAGCAGCTTTGGACAGGGGGAAAAGTACTTC. Translation gives CASSFGQGEKYF.

This clonotype was seen a handful of times. The chain uses TRBV20-1 and TRBJ1-4; D unclear. Germline-derived CDR1 and CDR2 are DFQATT and SNEGSKA (reference sequence). The CDR3 totals 14 residues. The V and J ends lost 0 bases and 0 bases respectively, with 5 bases between them. In DNA form, the CDR3 reads TGCAGTGCTAGAGACAGCTCAACTAATGAAAAACTGTTTTTT. This sequence encodes CSARDSSTNEKLFF.

The genes are TRBV7-8 and TRBJ1-4; D may be TRBD1 (5 bases). Per germline, CDR1 SGHVS and CDR2 FQNEAQ. V gave up 5 bases and J gave up 4 bases, with 14 bases separating them. This CDR3 is built from 15 residues. The CDR3 protein is CASSRATDGNEKLFF. CDR3 nucleotides: TGTGCCAGCAGCCGAGCGACAGACGGTAATGAAAAACTGTTTTTT.

This clonotype was seen a handful of times. CDR3 DNA: TGTGCCAGCAGTGGACAGGGTGGGTACGAGCAGTACTTC. Its translation is CASSGQGGYEQYF. The J gene is TRBJ2-7, the V gene TRBV12-3 or TRBV12-4; 8 bases agree with TRBD1. The ends lost 5 bases at V and 4 bases at J; junction bases unmatched: 4. The CDR3 has 13 amino acids.

This clonotype has more than one count but fewer than ten. CDR3 sequence reads: CASHLVYEQYF. The CDR3 nucleotides read TGTGCCAGCCACCTAGTCTACGAGCAGTACTTC. The rearrangement links TRBV2 to TRBJ2-7, with unresolved D. Germline CDR1 and CDR2: SNHLY and FYNNEI. CDR3 length: 11 residues. V gave up 8 bases and J gave up 3 bases, with 8 bases separating them.